This T cell receptor beta chain was sequenced in a study of blood T cell repertoires in COVID-19. As for the study in general: Italy, Spain and the United States were the sources of the convalescent and acute COVID-19 samples. The analysed material was cDNA or gDNA that came from T cells, B-cell-depleted T cells, or PBMCs.

CDR3 length: 14 residues. The germline V gene encodes CDR1 SGHDT and CDR2 YYEEEE. V trimming: 4 bases; J trimming: 3 bases; junction bases outside the gene matches: 6. This clone appeared a single time. Original analysis: Researchers report that nucleated cell counts were estimated from reference gene primer amplification. Generated by immunoSEQ multiplex PCR, the TCRdb table keeps only in-frame clones and is missing some. V, J and clone size reflect that table, while D and trimming were determined from the DNA. The sample records roughly 8,300 clones, approximately 87% being singletons. The TCR comes from a man aged 55-75 years with acute or convalescent COVID-19. The material sequenced was peripheral blood. The genes are TRBV5-6 and TRBJ1-2, with TRBD1 matching 7 bases. In DNA, the CDR3 is TGTGCCAGCAGCATCCACAGGGGCCACTATGGCTACACCTTC. As protein: CASSIHRGHYGYTF.